One and the same sample provided the 21 T cell receptor beta chains below, sequenced in a study of shared clonotypes between healthy human individuals. Here immunoSEQ multiplex PCR was the method, and the copy in TCRdb shows in-frame clones only, minus some. Of about 2.5 million clones in the sample, 92% were seen once. Specimen: naive CD4+ T cells from PBMCs. Subset defined: CD45RA+ positively selected. The receptors were gathered from a man aged 18-30 years in good health. Some clones in this sample may be carry-over from other donors' samples.

The V gene is TRBV19, the J gene TRBJ2-7; weak D call: TRBD2 (5 bases). CDR3 length: 15 amino acids. From germline, CDR1 is LNHDA and CDR2 SQIVND (reference sequence). Trimming removed 5 bases from V and 0 bases from J, with 14 bases in between. The CDR3 sequence: CASSSRTASSYEQYF. For the CDR3, the DNA is TGTGCCAGTAGTTCGCGGACTGCGAGCTCCTACGAGCAGTACTTC.

The V and J genes are TRBV28 and TRBJ1-5; the match to TRBD1 covers 7 bases. CDR3 length: 18 amino acids. After removal of 4 bases from V and 5 bases from J, the junction contained 17 bases not matched to a gene. Per germline, CDR1 MDHEN and CDR2 SYDVKM. In nucleotides, the CDR3 is TGTGCCAGCAGTTCCGTTCCCCGGGACAGAGGGGTTTATCAGCCCCAGCATTTT. Its translation is CASSSVPRDRGVYQPQHF.

This sequence joins TRBV5-1 and TRBJ1-5; perhaps TRBD1 as D (5 bases). The CDR3 has 15 residues. Trimming took 4 bases from V and 0 from J, leaving 11 bases between them. Per germline, CDR1 SGHRS and CDR2 YFSETQ. For the CDR3, the DNA is TGCGCCAGCAGCCCAGGACATATTAGCAATCAGCCCCAGCATTTT. Protein sequence: CASSPGHISNQPQHF.

The J gene is TRBJ2-1, the V gene TRBV5-6, with D uncertain. This CDR3 comprises 17 residues. The germline V gene has CDR1 SGHDT and CDR2 YYEEEE. Trimming left V 1 base short and J 0 bases short, with 14 bases between. CDR3 bases: TGTGCCAGCAGCTTGCTATCCCGGAGTTTCTCCTACAATGAGCAGTTCTTC. Translated, it gives CASSLLSRSFSYNEQFF.

The V and J genes are TRBV7-3 and TRBJ2-2, with D possibly TRBD1 on 7 matching bases. V was clipped by 4 bases and J by 6 bases, with 21 bases between them. There are 17 residues in the CDR3. Looked up from germline, CDR1 is SGHTA and CDR2 is FQGTGA. CDR3 coding DNA: TGTGCCAGCAGCTCACAGCCGACAGGGACTTACCCCGGGGAGCTGTTTTTT. Its protein is CASSSQPTGTYPGELFF.

V usage is TRBV6-5 and J usage is TRBJ2-1, with D perhaps TRBD1 (6 bases). CDR3 length equals 15 residues. V shed 6 bases and J shed 0 bases, with 12 bases lying between them. Germline CDR1 and CDR2: MNHEY and SVGAGI. The CDR3 sequence: CASRSDRTSYNEQFF. The CDR3 DNA sequence: TGTGCCAGCAGATCCGACAGGACCTCCTACAATGAGCAGTTCTTC.

V gene TRBV5-1 combines with J gene TRBJ2-2; D tentatively fits TRBD1 or TRBD2 (5 bases each). The CDR3 consists of 15 residues. Per the germline V gene, CDR1 is SGHRS and CDR2 is YFSETQ. V lost 0 bases to trimming and J lost 13 bases, with 19 bases between them. CDR3 nucleotide sequence: TGCGCCAGCAGCTTGGCAGGGAGTCTACTCCCGGGGCTGTTTTTT. This codes for CASSLAGSLLPGLFF.

The chain employs TRBV4-1 and TRBJ2-1, with 7 bases that match TRBD2. The ends lost 0 bases at V and 6 bases at J; junction bases unmatched: 8. Germline V CDR1 and CDR2: MGHRA, YSYEKL. The length of the CDR3 is 16 residues. CDR3: CASSQERTRSFNEQFF. DNA of the CDR3: TGCGCCAGCAGCCAAGAGAGGACTAGGAGCTTCAATGAGCAGTTCTTC.

The rearrangement links TRBV14 to TRBJ2-6; unclear D gene. The CDR3 is 17 amino acids. The germline gives CDR1 SGHDN, CDR2 FVKESK. Trimming removed 5 bases at V and 2 bases at J, with 16 bases between. CDR3 DNA sequence: TGTGCCAGCAGCAGATTTCCACTGGGCACTGGGGCCAACGTCCTGACTTTC. Translating it yields CASSRFPLGTGANVLTF.

This clone was counted once. J is TRBJ2-3 and V is TRBV18, with TRBD1 as a possible D gene (5 bases). This CDR3 contains 14 residues. V lost 3 bases and J 3 bases, leaving 10 bases between the germline ends. The germline V gene has CDR1 KGHSH and CDR2 LQKENI. The CDR3 reads CASSPDTRTDTQYF. The CDR3 nucleotides are TGTGCCAGCTCACCGGACACCAGGACAGATACGCAGTATTTT.

The rearrangement links TRBV5-5 to TRBJ1-3, with D unresolved. The CDR3 has 16 residues. The V gene lost 0 bases and the J gene lost 2 bases, with 12 bases spanning the gap. Germline-derived CDR1 and CDR2 are SGHKS and YYEKEE (reference sequence). The CDR3 DNA follows: TGTGCCAGCAGCTTGGTGACGGATTCAACTGGAAACACCATATATTTT. The encoded protein is CASSLVTDSTGNTIYF.

This clone came up once. V usage is TRBV5-1 and J usage is TRBJ1-1; tentatively, D is TRBD1 (5 bases). The CDR3 runs 14 residues. Germline V lookup: CDR1 SGHRS, CDR2 YFSETQ. V lost 7 bases, J lost 0 bases, and 13 bases lay in between. The CDR3 bases are TGCGCCAGCGGGGGGGAGTCGCTGAACACTGAAGCTTTCTTT. This codes for CASGGESLNTEAFF. The full variable domain, with the rest looked up from reference TRBV5-1 and TRBJ1-1, is KAGVTQTPRYLIKTRGQQVTLSCSPISGHRSVSWYQQTPGQGLQFLFEYFSETQRNKGNFPGRFSGRQFSNSRSEMNVSTLELGDSALYLCASGGESLNTEAFFGQGTRLTVV.

The chain recombines TRBV7-9 with TRBJ2-3; D is uncertain. This CDR3 has 14 amino acids. In germline, CDR1 is SEHNR, CDR2 FQNEAQ (reference sequence). V lost 5 bases and J lost 2, with 11 bases in between. The CDR3 is CASSPFGFTDTQYF. DNA of the CDR3: TGTGCCAGCAGCCCCTTTGGATTCACAGATACGCAGTATTTT.

V usage is TRBV19 and J usage is TRBJ1-1; tentatively, D is TRBD1 (5 bases). The CDR3 spans 12 residues. The germline CDR1 and CDR2 sequences are LNHDA and SQIVND (reference sequence). V gave up 9 bases and J gave up 4 bases, with 12 bases separating them. DNA for the CDR3: TGTGCCAGCTCCAGGGAGGGCACTGAAGCTTTCTTT. It translates to CASSREGTEAFF.

On this clone itself: This sample also contains other DNA sequences that code for the same CDR3. The V call is TRBV10-3, the J call TRBJ1-5, with 8 nucleotides matching TRBD1. Trimming cost V 10 bases and J 7 bases; bases outside gene matches: 9. The CDR3 is made up of 13 amino acids. Looked up from germline, CDR1 is ENHRY and CDR2 is SYGVKD. The CDR3 here is CASQDRVEQPQHF. Here the CDR3 DNA reads TGTGCCAGCCAGGACAGGGTGGAACAGCCCCAGCATTTT.

A word on this clone: The same CDR3 also results from other DNA sequences found in this sample. This chain uses TRBV10-3 with TRBJ2-5, with D possibly matching TRBD1 (5 bases). The germline CDR1 and CDR2 sequences are ENHRY and SYGVKD. V shed 3 bases and J shed 5 bases, with 10 bases lying between them. The CDR3 extends over 13 amino acids. CDR3: CAISERGRETQYF. CDR3 DNA: TGTGCCATCAGTGAAAGGGGCCGGGAGACCCAGTACTTC.

J is TRBJ1-1 and V is TRBV18, with D hard to call. Deletions cut 2 bases from V and 3 bases from J, with 16 bases between. The CDR3 totals 16 residues. CDR1 and CDR2 (germline): KGHSH, LQKENI. CDR3 DNA: TGTGCCAGCTCACCATTCCTCAGGTTTCAGGACACTGAAGCTTTCTTT. The encoded protein is CASSPFLRFQDTEAFF.

The CDR3 DNA reads TGTGCCAGTAGTATCGTCGCAGGGAACGGGGAGCTGTTTTTT. Protein sequence: CASSIVAGNGELFF. This chain connects TRBV19 to TRBJ2-2, with a weak D call TRBD1 (5 bases). Per germline, CDR1 LNHDA and CDR2 SQIVND (reference sequence). Between the trimmed V and J ends, which lost 3 bases and 7 bases, there was a span of 12 bases. CDR3 length equals 14 residues.

For the CDR3, the DNA is TGTGCCAGCAGCGTAACAGGGGCAGAAGAGACCCAGTACTTC. Translated, it gives CASSVTGAEETQYF. This chain links TRBV9 with TRBJ2-5; 7 bases fit TRBD1. CDR3 length: 14 amino acids. Germline V gives CDR1 SGDLS, CDR2 YYNGEE. V was clipped by 1 base and J by 3 bases; unmatched bases: 3. The complete variable domain, with remaining parts taken from reference TRBV9 and TRBJ2-5, reads DSGVTQTPKHLITATGQRVTLRCSPRSGDLSVYWYQQSLDQGLQFLIQYYNGEERAKGNILERFSAQQFPDLHSELNLSSLELGDSALYFCASSVTGAEETQYFGPGTRLLVL.

The genes are TRBV4-3 and TRBJ1-2; TRBD1 aligns across 7 bases. This CDR3 has 17 residues. Germline V CDR1 and CDR2: LGHNA, YSLEER. J lost 7 bases, V lost 0 bases, and 14 bases had no gene match. CDR3 sequence reads: CASSQDPSTGPRVGYTF. The CDR3 nucleotides are TGCGCCAGCAGCCAAGACCCATCGACAGGGCCCCGCGTTGGCTACACCTTC.

The rearrangement joins TRBV29-1 to TRBJ2-7; tentative D call: TRBD1 (6 bases). This CDR3 region has 13 residues. Germline V lookup: CDR1 SQVTM, CDR2 ANQGSEA. V gave up 3 bases and J gave up 6 bases, with 15 bases separating them. CDR3: CSVDGRGIAEQYF. The CDR3 DNA sequence: TGCAGCGTTGATGGCAGGGGCATAGCCGAGCAGTACTTC.